The 4 T cell receptor beta chains presented below share a single source sample, sequenced in a study of T cell changes during pregnancy in multiple sclerosis. TCRdb's copy holds only in-frame clones and misses some; the assay was immunoSEQ multiplex PCR. The table records under 60,000 clones, roughly 94% of them present only once. Sequences were derived from CD4+ T cells from peripheral blood mononuclear cells, sampled in the third trimester of pregnancy. All receptors come from a female donor with multiple sclerosis, enrolled in a pregnancy study.

The rearrangement uses TRBV2 and TRBJ2-3; 7 bases map to TRBD1. V dropped 7 bases and J dropped 1; count of bases not matched to a gene: 5. The germline CDR1 and CDR2 sequences are SNHLY and FYNNEI. This CDR3 comprises 14 residues. The CDR3 DNA reads TGTGCCAGCACTTTACAGGGGCGCACAGATACGCAGTATTTT. It codes for CASTLQGRTDTQYF.

This clone was seen a single time. V usage is TRBV2 and J usage is TRBJ1-2, with 9 bases fitting TRBD1. V dropped 4 bases and J dropped 6; count of bases not matched to a gene: 12. The CDR3 has 16 residues. Per the germline V gene, CDR1 is SNHLY and CDR2 is FYNNEI. CDR3 DNA sequence: TGTGCCAGCAGTGTCCGGACAGGGGTCCCCTTAAATGGCTACACCTTC. Translated: CASSVRTGVPLNGYTF. The full variable domain, completed using reference TRBV2 and TRBJ1-2, is EPEVTQTPSHQVTQMGQEVILRCVPISNHLYFYWYRQILGQKVEFLVSFYNNEISEKSEIFDDQFSVERPDGSNFTLKIRSTKLEDSAMYFCASSVRTGVPLNGYTFGSGTRLTVV.

The V call is TRBV19, the J call TRBJ1-2, with 7 nucleotides matching TRBD1. V trimming: 2 bases; J trimming: 3 bases; junction bases outside the gene matches: 6. Germline V lookup: CDR1 LNHDA, CDR2 SQIVND (reference sequence). The CDR3 is 15 residues long. CDR3 in amino acids: CASSIKPGTDYGYTF. The DNA for the CDR3 is TGTGCCAGTAGTATAAAACCCGGGACAGACTATGGCTACACCTTC.

The chain combines TRBV4-2 with TRBJ1-5; D gene unclear. Deletions cut 0 bases from V and 2 bases from J, with 8 bases between. The germline gives CDR1 LGHNA, CDR2 YNFKEQ. The CDR3 is 15 residues long. The chain's CDR3 is CASSQDAGGNQPQHF. The DNA for the CDR3 is TGTGCCAGCAGCCAAGACGCGGGAGGCAATCAGCCCCAGCATTTT.